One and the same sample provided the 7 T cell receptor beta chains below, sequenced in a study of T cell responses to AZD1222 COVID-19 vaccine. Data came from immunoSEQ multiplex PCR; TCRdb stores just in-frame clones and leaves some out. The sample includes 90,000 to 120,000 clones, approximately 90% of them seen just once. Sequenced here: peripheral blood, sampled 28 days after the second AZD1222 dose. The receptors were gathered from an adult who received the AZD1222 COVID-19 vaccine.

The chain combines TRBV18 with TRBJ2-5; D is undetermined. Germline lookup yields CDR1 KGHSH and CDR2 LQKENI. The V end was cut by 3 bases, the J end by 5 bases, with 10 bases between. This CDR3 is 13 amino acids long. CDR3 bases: TGTGCCAGCTCACCCCCAAGGCCCGAGACCCAGTACTTC. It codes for CASSPPRPETQYF.

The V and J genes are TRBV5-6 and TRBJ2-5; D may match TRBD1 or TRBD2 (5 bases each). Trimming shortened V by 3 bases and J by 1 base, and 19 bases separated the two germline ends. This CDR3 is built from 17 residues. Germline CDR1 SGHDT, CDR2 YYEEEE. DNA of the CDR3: TGTGCCAGCAGCTCCCCGGGACGGACCTTTTCCCAAGAGACCCAGTACTTC. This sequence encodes CASSSPGRTFSQETQYF. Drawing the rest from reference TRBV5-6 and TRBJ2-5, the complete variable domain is DAGVTQSPTHLIKTRGQQVTLRCSPKSGHDTVSWYQQALGQGPQFIFQYYEEEERQRGNFPDRFSGHQFPNYSSELNVNALLLGDSALYLCASSSPGRTFSQETQYFGPGTRLLVL.

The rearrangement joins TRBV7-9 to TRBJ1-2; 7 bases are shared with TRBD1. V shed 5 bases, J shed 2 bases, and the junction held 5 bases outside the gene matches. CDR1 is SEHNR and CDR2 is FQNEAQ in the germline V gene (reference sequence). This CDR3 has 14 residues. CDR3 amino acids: CASSQGQLNYGYTF. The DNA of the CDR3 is TGTGCCAGCAGCCAGGGACAGCTAAACTATGGCTACACCTTC.

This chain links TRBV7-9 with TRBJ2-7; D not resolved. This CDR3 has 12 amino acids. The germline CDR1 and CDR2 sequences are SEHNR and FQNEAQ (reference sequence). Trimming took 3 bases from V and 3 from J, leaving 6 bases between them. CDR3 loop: CASSLSGYEQYF. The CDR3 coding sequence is TGTGCCAGCAGCTTGTCCGGCTACGAGCAGTACTTC.

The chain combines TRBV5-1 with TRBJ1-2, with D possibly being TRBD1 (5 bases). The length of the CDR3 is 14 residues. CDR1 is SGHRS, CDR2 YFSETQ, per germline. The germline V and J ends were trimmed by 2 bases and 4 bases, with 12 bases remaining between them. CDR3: CASSLDPGGYGYTF. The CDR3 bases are TGCGCCAGCAGCTTAGATCCGGGGGGCTATGGCTACACCTTC.

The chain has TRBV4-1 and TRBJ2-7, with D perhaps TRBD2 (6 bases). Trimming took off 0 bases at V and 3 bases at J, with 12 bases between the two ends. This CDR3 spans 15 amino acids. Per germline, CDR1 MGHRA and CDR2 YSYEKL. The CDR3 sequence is CASSQDGGNLYEQYF. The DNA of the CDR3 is TGCGCCAGCAGCCAAGATGGGGGGAACCTCTACGAGCAGTACTTC.

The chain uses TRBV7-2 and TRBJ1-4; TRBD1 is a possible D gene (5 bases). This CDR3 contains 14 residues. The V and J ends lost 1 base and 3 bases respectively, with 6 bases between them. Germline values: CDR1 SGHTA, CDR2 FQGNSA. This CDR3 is CASSLVGANEKLFF. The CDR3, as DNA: TGTGCCAGCAGCTTAGTAGGGGCTAATGAAAAACTGTTTTTT.